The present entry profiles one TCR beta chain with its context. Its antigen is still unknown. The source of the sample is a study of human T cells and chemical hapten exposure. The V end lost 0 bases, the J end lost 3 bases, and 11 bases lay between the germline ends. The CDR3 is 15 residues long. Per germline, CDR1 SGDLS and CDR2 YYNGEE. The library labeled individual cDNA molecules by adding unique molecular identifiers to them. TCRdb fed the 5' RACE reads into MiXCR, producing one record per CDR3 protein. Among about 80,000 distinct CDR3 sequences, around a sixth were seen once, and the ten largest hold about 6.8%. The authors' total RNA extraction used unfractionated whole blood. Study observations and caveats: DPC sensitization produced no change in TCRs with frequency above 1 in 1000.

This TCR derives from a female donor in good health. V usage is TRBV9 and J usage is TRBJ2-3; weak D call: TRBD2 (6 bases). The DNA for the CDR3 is TGTGCCAGCAGCGTAGAGGACTACCCTACAGATACGCAGTATTTT. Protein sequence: CASSVEDYPTDTQYF.